This is a list of T cell receptor beta chains from one sample in a study of T cell clones after liver transplantation. Using immunoSEQ multiplex PCR, the repertoire was profiled, and TCRdb retains in-frame clones only, with some absent. The sample lists around 100,000 clones; approximately 78% were seen once. The starting material was CD4+ T cells from blood, obtained before liver transplant. The receptors were gathered from a human donor who received a liver transplant. The CDR3 runs from the conserved cysteine through the conserved F or W. D genes are given only for firm matches. Clone size is given for some rows only: seen once, a few or many times, or a class if the clone is expanded.

J gene: TRBJ1-1; clone size: NA; D gene: NA; V gene: TRBV19; CDR3 DNA: TGTGCCAGTACTGACTCTCGTTCGAGGGGGGGAGGAAGAATGAACACTGAAGCTTTCTTT; CDR3 protein: CASTDSRSRGGGRMNTEAFF
J gene: TRBJ2-7; clone size: NA; D gene: TRBD1; V gene: TRBV6-5; CDR3 DNA: TGTGCCAGCAGTTACCGGACAGGGCTCATGTCTCGGGAGCAGTACTTC; CDR3 protein: CASSYRTGLMSREQYF
J gene: TRBJ2-1; clone size: once; D gene: NA; V gene: TRBV29-1; CDR3 DNA: TGCAGCGTTGTTGACAGGACGGGTATTGAGCAGTTCTTC; CDR3 protein: CSVVDRTGIEQFF
J gene: TRBJ1-6; clone size: NA; D gene: NA; V gene: TRBV27; CDR3 DNA: TGTGCCAGCAGCACGACGGGAAATAATTCACCCCTCCACTTT; CDR3 protein: CASSTTGNNSPLHF
J gene: TRBJ1-5; clone size: NA; D gene: TRBD1; V gene: TRBV28; CDR3 DNA: TGTGCCAGCAGTTTATTCCCTTTACAGGGGAATCAGCCCCAGCATTTT; CDR3 protein: CASSLFPLQGNQPQHF
J gene: TRBJ1-5; clone size: NA; D gene: NA; V gene: TRBV7-8; CDR3 DNA: TGTGCCAGCAGCTTAGGAACTTCGGGCGCCCAGCCCCAGCATTTT; CDR3 protein: CASSLGTSGAQPQHF
J gene: TRBJ1-5; clone size: NA; D gene: NA; V gene: TRBV5-1; CDR3 DNA: TGCGCCAGCAGCTTGGGGCTGGGGGGCTTTCAGCCCCAGCATTTT; CDR3 protein: CASSLGLGGFQPQHF
J gene: TRBJ2-3; clone size: NA; D gene: TRBD2; V gene: TRBV6-5; CDR3 DNA: TGTGCCAGCAGTTACTCGAAAGCGGGGGTGAATACGCAGTATTTT; CDR3 protein: CASSYSKAGVNTQYF
J gene: TRBJ1-2; clone size: NA; D gene: NA; V gene: TRBV6-1; CDR3 DNA: TGTGCCAGCAGTGTGAAGAGCGACTATGGCTACACCTTC; CDR3 protein: CASSVKSDYGYTF
J gene: TRBJ1-2; clone size: many; D gene: NA; V gene: TRBV29-1; CDR3 DNA: TGCAGCGTTGTTTCCCCAGGGTATGGCTACACCTTC; CDR3 protein: CSVVSPGYGYTF
J gene: TRBJ1-1; clone size: NA; D gene: NA; V gene: TRBV7-2; CDR3 DNA: TGTGCCAGCAGCTTTGTGGGACCCATGAACACTGAAGCTTTCTTT; CDR3 protein: CASSFVGPMNTEAFF
J gene: TRBJ2-3; clone size: NA; D gene: TRBD1; V gene: TRBV27; CDR3 DNA: TGTGCCAGCAGTTGGACAGGAGATACGCAGTATTTT; CDR3 protein: CASSWTGDTQYF
J gene: TRBJ2-1; clone size: NA; D gene: TRBD2; V gene: TRBV2; CDR3 DNA: TGTGCCAGCAAAACTAGCGGGACGAATGAGCAGTTCTTC; CDR3 protein: CASKTSGTNEQFF
J gene: TRBJ2-5; clone size: NA; D gene: TRBD1; V gene: TRBV5-6; CDR3 DNA: TGTGCCAGCAGCCTCAGGACAGGGGGCCTGGAGACCCAGTACTTC; CDR3 protein: CASSLRTGGLETQYF
J gene: TRBJ2-7; clone size: NA; D gene: TRBD1; V gene: TRBV9; CDR3 DNA: TGTGCCAGCAGCAAAGGGACAGGGGGCTACGAGCAGTACTTC; CDR3 protein: CASSKGTGGYEQYF
J gene: TRBJ2-1; clone size: many; D gene: NA; V gene: TRBV9; CDR3 DNA: TGTGCCAGCAGCGTAGATTTGAGGGGAAAGGGCAATGAGCAGTTCTTC; CDR3 protein: CASSVDLRGKGNEQFF
J gene: TRBJ1-1; clone size: few; D gene: NA; V gene: TRBV20-1; CDR3 DNA: TGCAGTGCTTCGGGGGGCACTGAAGCTTTCTTT; CDR3 protein: CSASGGTEAFF
J gene: TRBJ2-7; clone size: NA; D gene: NA; V gene: TRBV18; CDR3 DNA: TGTGCCAGCTCACCATCCAGTTCCTACGAGCAGTACTTC; CDR3 protein: CASSPSSSYEQYF
J gene: TRBJ1-6; clone size: NA; D gene: NA; V gene: TRBV25-1; CDR3 DNA: TGTGCCAGCAGTGGCACAGGGTCTGGCTCACCCCTCCACTTT; CDR3 protein: CASSGTGSGSPLHF
J gene: TRBJ1-1; clone size: NA; D gene: NA; V gene: TRBV9; CDR3 DNA: TGTGCCAGCAGCGTAGGAGGGGCCACTGAAGCTTTCTTT; CDR3 protein: CASSVGGATEAFF
J gene: TRBJ2-5; clone size: NA; D gene: NA; V gene: TRBV11-2; CDR3 DNA: TGTGCCAGCAGCTTAGAGGGAGGATCGGGGGAGACCCAGTACTTC; CDR3 protein: CASSLEGGSGETQYF
J gene: TRBJ2-3; clone size: NA; D gene: NA; V gene: TRBV6-5; CDR3 DNA: TGTGCCAGCAGTTACCGGGTGGGGTTCGCAGATACGCAGTATTTT; CDR3 protein: CASSYRVGFADTQYF
J gene: TRBJ1-1; clone size: NA; D gene: NA; V gene: TRBV29-1; CDR3 DNA: TGCAGCGGGAGGTGGGCGGGAGTGGGCACTGAAGCTTTCTTT; CDR3 protein: CSGRWAGVGTEAFF
J gene: TRBJ2-7; clone size: NA; D gene: NA; V gene: TRBV7-8; CDR3 DNA: TGTGCCAGCAGCTTCAATCAGGGTTCCTACGAGCAGTACTTC; CDR3 protein: CASSFNQGSYEQYF